The 28 T cell receptor beta chains below were found in one sample sequenced in a study of Graves' ophthalmopathy and Graves' hyperthyroidism. The sequenced template was RNA, covering the TCR beta CDR3 region. RT-PCR with HTBI primers came first, then second-round multiplex PCR. TCRdb independently ran MiXCR on the multiplex PCR reads; one entry per CDR3 protein. The sample has hundreds of thousands of distinct CDR3 sequences, 35% to 45% seen once. Sequences were obtained from peripheral blood. The receptors originated from an adult man with Graves' ophthalmopathy.

This clonotype was observed at least ten times. The rearrangement uses TRBV15 and TRBJ1-2, with a possible D match to TRBD1 (6 bases). The CDR3 totals 14 residues. The germline V gene has CDR1 LNHNV and CDR2 YYDKDF (reference sequence). V was pared by 6 bases and J by 3 bases, with 14 bases between. The CDR3: CATRNLGQDYGYTF. The DNA for the CDR3 is TGTGCCACCAGGAATTTGGGACAAGACTATGGCTACACCTTC.

V and J are TRBV10-3 and TRBJ2-5; D may be TRBD1 or TRBD2 (5 bases each). The CDR3 runs 14 residues. Trimming pared 4 bases from V and 5 bases from J, leaving 14 bases between. CDR1 ENHRY and CDR2 SYGVKD come from the germline V gene. For the CDR3, the DNA is TGTGCCATCAGTGGGGGCCCCGCGGGTGAGACCCAGTACTTC. Residues: CAISGGPAGETQYF.

This clonotype was seen many times. This rearrangement joins TRBV2 to TRBJ1-2; the D gene is possibly TRBD1 (6 bases). V dropped 5 bases and J dropped 8 bases, with 18 bases sitting between them. The CDR3 consists of 14 residues. Germline CDR1 reads SNHLY; CDR2 reads FYNNEI. The CDR3 loop is CASSPVGGALGYTF. The CDR3 nucleotides read TGTGCCAGCAGTCCAGTCGGGGGGGCGTTGGGCTACACCTTC.

The CDR3 DNA is TGTGCCAGCAGCTTATGGAGGGTAGCGGGGACGGATGAGCAGTACTTC. Encoded protein: CASSLWRVAGTDEQYF. This sequence joins TRBV7-8 and TRBJ2-7, with 8 nucleotides matching TRBD2. This CDR3 is 16 amino acids long. J lost 7 bases, V lost 2 bases, and 13 bases had no gene match. The germline CDR1 and CDR2 sequences are SGHVS and FQNEAQ.

As concerns this clonotype: This sequence may be a read error, since a much larger clone differs from it by one base. The chain links TRBV7-9 to TRBJ1-2, with 7 bases identical to TRBD1. The CDR3 is made up of 13 amino acids. Germline V lookup: CDR1 SEHNR, CDR2 FQNEAQ (reference sequence). CDR3 in DNA: TGTGTCAGCAGCTTGGGACAGCAATATGGCTACACCTTC. This gives the protein CVSSLGQQYGYTF.

The V gene is TRBV15, the J gene TRBJ1-3, with D unclear. Germline V gives CDR1 LNHNV, CDR2 YYDKDF (reference sequence). This CDR3 spans 17 amino acids. The germline V and J ends were trimmed by 3 bases and 0 bases, with 15 bases remaining between them. CDR3: CATSSVDPGLSGNTIYF. CDR3 DNA sequence: TGTGCCACCAGCAGCGTAGACCCCGGGCTCTCTGGAAACACCATATATTTT.

This clonotype came up a few times. V gene TRBV20-1 combines with J gene TRBJ1-1; D uncertain. The V end lost 2 bases, the J end lost 1 base, and 14 bases lay between the germline ends. The length of the CDR3 is 15 residues. Germline V gene data show CDR1 as DFQATT and CDR2 as SNEGSKA (reference sequence). CDR3 nucleotides: TGCAGTGCTAGACAGTGGTCTACCGGGAACACTGAAGCTTTCTTT. The encoded protein is CSARQWSTGNTEAFF.

The rearrangement uses TRBV11-2 and TRBJ2-5, with TRBD1 matching 7 bases. Trimming took 0 bases from V and 4 from J; bases not matched to a gene: 5. Germline values: CDR1 SGHAT, CDR2 FQNNGV. This CDR3 region has 15 residues. This CDR3 is CASSLDGQDLETQYF. CDR3 coding DNA: TGTGCCAGCAGCTTAGATGGACAGGATTTAGAGACCCAGTACTTC.

V and J are TRBV7-2 and TRBJ2-5, with D tentatively TRBD1 (6 bases). The CDR3 runs 14 residues. Trimming took off 4 bases at V and 9 bases at J, with 18 bases between the two ends. CDR1 SGHTA and CDR2 FQGNSA come from the germline V gene. CDR3 sequence reads: CASSSPTGNQPQYF. CDR3 DNA: TGTGCCAGCAGCTCCCCCACAGGGAATCAGCCCCAGTACTTC.

Comment on this clonotype: The conserved phenylalanine or tryptophan is not found at the CDR3 terminus, so this likely reflects a read error. The chain recombines TRBV12-3 or TRBV12-4 with TRBJ2-2; D not resolved. With 5 bases removed from V and 5 bases from J, the gap between germline ends came to 12 bases. This CDR3 is 14 amino acids long. The CDR3 bases are TGTGCCAGCAGTCCAGCGATAGGGACCGGGGAGCTGTTTCTT. Protein: CASSPAIGTGELFL.

This clonotype was counted many times. This sequence joins TRBV7-6 and TRBJ2-6, with no clear D. The CDR3 extends over 15 amino acids. Deletions cut 2 bases from V and 1 base from J, with 6 bases between. Germline CDR1 SGHVS, CDR2 FNYEAQ. As DNA, the CDR3 is TGTGCCAGCAGCTTACGGACGTCTGGGGCCAACGTCCTGACTTTC. Its protein product is CASSLRTSGANVLTF.

The V gene is TRBV5-1, the J gene TRBJ2-5; 7 bases fit TRBD2. The J call may be faulty, since TRBJ2-1 better matches the DNA end. Germline V gene sequence: CDR1 SGHRS, CDR2 YFSETQ. The CDR3 is 15 residues long. The CDR3 sequence is CASSLGRERKNEQFF. DNA of the CDR3: TGCGCCAGCAGCTTGGGGCGGGAGAGGAAAAATGAGCAGTTCTTC.

This chain connects TRBV10-3 to TRBJ2-7, with D possibly being TRBD2 (6 bases). The CDR3 length is 14 residues. V dropped 3 bases and J dropped 6 bases, with 15 bases sitting between them. CDR1 is ENHRY and CDR2 is SYGVKD in the germline V gene. The CDR3 protein is CAISETGAGCEQYF. CDR3 bases: TGTGCCATCAGTGAAACGGGAGCGGGTTGCGAGCAGTACTTC.

The sample holds many counts of this clonotype. The CDR3 region is CASSPGTGGPRSGNTIYF. In nucleotides, the CDR3 is TGTGCCAGCAGCCCCGGGACAGGGGGCCCCCGCTCTGGAAACACCATATATTTT. The chain employs TRBV7-9 and TRBJ1-3, with TRBD1 identical over 12 bases. This CDR3 is built from 18 residues. With 5 bases clipped from V and 0 bases from J, the junction kept 8 bases outside the gene matches. Germline CDR1 reads SEHNR; CDR2 reads FQNEAQ (reference sequence).

The J gene is TRBJ2-7, the V gene TRBV6-2 or TRBV6-3; D remains unclear. Deletions cut 6 bases from V and 3 bases from J, with 18 bases between. CDR3 length: 15 residues. Germline CDR1 MNHEY, CDR2 SVGEGT. The CDR3 region is CASRGSYGTIYEQYF. The CDR3 nucleotides are TGTGCCAGCAGGGGATCCTACGGTACAATCTACGAGCAGTACTTC.

This clonotype was recorded at least ten times. The chain combines TRBV6-5 with TRBJ1-6; the D gene is possibly TRBD1 (6 bases). Looked up from germline, CDR1 is MNHEY and CDR2 is SVGAGI. The CDR3 is 15 amino acids. The V end was cut by 0 bases, the J end by 11 bases, with 14 bases between. CDR3 sequence (DNA): TGTGCCAGCAGTTACTCGGCACAGGGAGGGACACCCCTCCACTTT. It codes for CASSYSAQGGTPLHF.

Many counts were recorded for this clonotype. The rearrangement uses TRBV20-1 and TRBJ2-7; tentative D call: TRBD2 (6 bases). The CDR3 runs 12 residues. CDR1 and CDR2 (germline): DFQATT, SNEGSKA (reference sequence). V shed 3 bases and J shed 6 bases, with 12 bases lying between them. The CDR3 DNA is TGCAGTGCTAGCGGCGGGGTTAGCGAGCAGTACTTC. It is translated as CSASGGVSEQYF.

This rearrangement joins TRBV20-1 to TRBJ2-7; D is ambiguous. Per the germline V gene, CDR1 is DFQATT and CDR2 is SNEGSKA (reference sequence). The CDR3 covers 11 residues. V shed 4 bases and J shed 11 bases, with 15 bases lying between them. The CDR3 loop reads CSATRASQKYF. The CDR3 DNA sequence: TGCAGTGCTACTCGGGCTTCACAGAAGTACTTC.

This clonotype was observed at least ten times. This rearrangement joins TRBV5-1 to TRBJ1-1, with TRBD1 matching over 7 bases. Germline CDR1 is SGHRS and CDR2 is YFSETQ. The J segment lost 1 base and the V segment lost 4 bases, leaving 4 bases of the junction unmatched. This CDR3 region has 14 residues. The CDR3, as DNA: TGCGCCAGCAGCCTCGGGACAGCGAACACTGAAGCTTTCTTT. Translation gives CASSLGTANTEAFF.

This chain connects TRBV9 to TRBJ2-6, with D unclear. Trimming took off 0 bases at V and 0 bases at J, with 13 bases between the two ends. This CDR3 region has 18 residues. CDR1 and CDR2 (germline): SGDLS, YYNGEE. Here the CDR3 reads CASSVGAPYISGANVLTF. The DNA for the CDR3 is TGTGCCAGCAGCGTAGGGGCACCCTATATCTCTGGGGCCAACGTCCTGACTTTC.

The rearrangement links TRBV27 to TRBJ1-1; the D is unclear. This CDR3 is built from 13 residues. V dropped 6 bases and J dropped 0 bases, with 8 bases sitting between them. The germline V gene has CDR1 MNHEY and CDR2 SMNVEV (reference sequence). The CDR3 sequence: CASRRIMNTEAFF. In DNA form, the CDR3 reads TGTGCCAGCAGACGGATAATGAACACTGAAGCTTTCTTT.

This sequence joins TRBV7-6 and TRBJ2-3; 8 bases are shared with TRBD1. Losses at the gene ends were 4 bases for V and 5 bases for J; bases not matched to a gene: 11. The CDR3 is 16 residues long. Germline CDR1 SGHVS, CDR2 FNYEAQ. The CDR3 DNA sequence: TGTGCCAGCAGCTCCCTGGGTCAGGGGGCGAGAGATACGCAGTATTTT. Translation gives CASSSLGQGARDTQYF.

This clonotype came up many times. V is TRBV4-3 and J is TRBJ1-1, with D unresolved. This CDR3 is 14 amino acids long. V was trimmed by 0 bases and J by 9 bases, leaving 14 bases between them. Germline values: CDR1 LGHNA, CDR2 YSLEER. The CDR3 region has the DNA TGCGCCAGCAGCCAAGATTGGGTCACGGGGAAAGCTTTCTTT. Its translation: CASSQDWVTGKAFF.

The J gene is TRBJ1-6, the V gene TRBV30, with 9 bases matching TRBD1. Trimming took 0 bases from V and 7 from J; bases not matched to a gene: 1. The germline gives CDR1 GTSNPN, CDR2 SVGIG (reference sequence). This CDR3 has 14 residues. The DNA of the CDR3 is TGTGCCTGGAGTGTGGGACAGGGAAATTCACCCCTCCACTTT. This encodes CAWSVGQGNSPLHF. Based on the CDR3 plus reference TRBV30 and TRBJ1-6, the full variable domain is SQTIHQWPATLVQPVGSPLSLECTVEGTSNPNLYWYRQAAGRGLQLLFYSVGIGQISSEVPQNLSASRPQDRQFILSSKKLLLSDSGFYLCAWSVGQGNSPLHFGNGTRLTVT.

The chain links TRBV5-4 to TRBJ2-5; D is perhaps TRBD2 (5 bases). CDR1 and CDR2 (germline): SGHNT, YYREEE (reference sequence). The CDR3 totals 14 residues. The ends were cut back, 2 bases at V and 4 bases at J, with 12 bases in the middle. CDR3 sequence reads: CASSLGGRPETQYF. The CDR3 DNA reads as TGTGCCAGCAGCTTAGGTGGGAGACCAGAGACCCAGTACTTC.

In regard to this clonotype: This could be a read error, since a much larger clone is one nucleotide away. The J gene is TRBJ2-3, the V gene TRBV15, with D possibly matching TRBD2 (5 bases). The germline V gene encodes CDR1 LNHNV and CDR2 YYDKDF (reference sequence). The CDR3 is 14 amino acids. The CDR3 DNA reads as TGTGCCACCAGCCAGCGGAGGAGCACAGATACGCAGTGTTTT. Translation gives CATSQRRSTDTQCF.

This sequence joins TRBV9 and TRBJ2-2, with 8 bases matching TRBD1. Germline assignment: CDR1 SGDLS and CDR2 YYNGEE. This CDR3 spans 17 amino acids. The trim removed 3 bases at V and 0 bases at J, leaving 7 bases unmatched. The CDR3 region is CASSDAWDRTNTGELFF. As DNA, the CDR3 is TGTGCCAGCAGCGACGCGTGGGACAGGACGAACACCGGGGAGCTGTTTTTT.

This clonotype was seen at least ten times. The gene calls are TRBV2 and TRBJ2-7; 11 bases line up with TRBD1. The CDR3 length is 14 residues. J lost 5 bases, V lost 6 bases, and 6 bases had no gene match. Germline CDR1 SNHLY, CDR2 FYNNEI. The CDR3 nucleotides are TGTGCCAGCAGAACCGGGACAGGGGGTCACGAGCAGTACTTC. Translated, it gives CASRTGTGGHEQYF.